Shown below are 31 T cell receptor beta chains from a single sample sequenced in a study of response to subunit inactivated influenza vaccine. TCRdb independently ran MiXCR on the RT-PCR reads; one entry per CDR3 protein. Of some 850,000 distinct CDR3 sequences in the sample, approximately 18% were seen once. This material consisted of PBMCs from blood, taken roughly 5 days after vaccination. These receptors were collected from a middle-aged man who received an inactivated influenza vaccine.

The CDR3: CASSYGLNYEQYF. The CDR3 bases are TGTGCCAGCAGTTACGGGCTAAACTACGAGCAGTACTTC. This chain uses TRBV6-6 with TRBJ2-7, with D unclear. Germline loops: CDR1 MNHNY, CDR2 SVGAGI (reference sequence). V shed 2 bases and J shed 3 bases, with 8 bases lying between them. CDR3 length: 13 amino acids.

This clonotype was seen a handful of times. The rearrangement links TRBV29-1 to TRBJ2-5; 11 bases agree with TRBD1. CDR3 size: 11 residues. The V segment lost 5 bases and the J segment 14 bases; nucleotides outside the gene matches: 7. Germline CDR1 reads SQVTM; CDR2 reads ANQGSEA. CDR3 in DNA: TGCAGCGTTAGAGGACAGGGGGCAATATACTTC. This translates into CSVRGQGAIYF.

The chain joins TRBV6-5 to TRBJ1-2, with 7 bases lining up with TRBD1. V lost 3 bases to trimming and J lost 6 bases; unmatched junction nucleotides: 4. The germline V gene has CDR1 MNHEY and CDR2 SVGAGI. The CDR3 runs to 13 residues. The CDR3: CASSYYRGNGYTF. The CDR3 DNA reads TGTGCCAGCAGTTATTACAGGGGTAATGGCTACACCTTC.

This sequence joins TRBV6-2 or TRBV6-3 and TRBJ2-1; a weak D match, TRBD1 (5 bases). Trimming shortened V by 8 bases and J by 0 bases, and 14 bases separated the two germline ends. Germline values: CDR1 MNHEY, CDR2 SVGEGT. The CDR3 runs to 15 residues. The CDR3 nucleotides are TGTGCCAGCTGTTGGGGCTCCCTCTCCTACAATGAGCAGTTCTTC. Translation gives CASCWGSLSYNEQFF.

The V call is TRBV29-1, the J call TRBJ2-1; possibly TRBD1 for D (5 bases). The germline CDR1 and CDR2 sequences are SQVTM and ANQGSEA. The CDR3 is made up of 13 amino acids. Deletions cut 5 bases from V and 7 bases from J, with 15 bases between. The CDR3 region has the DNA TGCAGCGTTCGTCAGGGTGGTGGTAATGAGCAGTTCTTC. It yields the protein CSVRQGGGNEQFF.

The chain uses TRBV6-5 and TRBJ2-7; D is ambiguous. Germline V gene data show CDR1 as MNHEY and CDR2 as SVGAGI. This CDR3 contains 14 residues. V was shortened by 2 bases and J by 0 bases, with 8 bases between the two germline ends. Here the CDR3 reads CASSYRMASYEQYF. CDR3 in DNA: TGTGCCAGCAGTTACAGGATGGCCTCCTACGAGCAGTACTTC.

This clonotype was detected a few times. J is TRBJ2-7 and V is TRBV29-1; D may be TRBD1 (6 bases). Looked up from germline, CDR1 is SQVTM and CDR2 is ANQGSEA. The germline V and J ends were trimmed by 0 bases and 1 base, with 13 bases remaining between them. This CDR3 is built from 15 residues. The CDR3 protein is CSVEDTRGSSYEQYF. CDR3 nucleotides: TGCAGCGTTGAAGATACGAGGGGGTCGTCCTACGAGCAGTACTTC.

The chain couples TRBV29-1 to TRBJ1-1, with D perhaps matching TRBD1 (5 bases). The CDR3 totals 11 residues. V lost 6 bases and J 1 base, leaving 6 bases between the germline ends. Germline V gene sequence: CDR1 SQVTM, CDR2 ANQGSEA. CDR3 nucleotides: TGCAGCGTGACAGCGAACACTGAAGCTTTCTTT. Its protein is CSVTANTEAFF.

This chain connects TRBV6-2 or TRBV6-3 to TRBJ2-1; 12 bases agree with TRBD2. The CDR3 sequence is 16 residues long. The germline CDR1 and CDR2 sequences are MNHEY and SVGEGT. V shed 4 bases, J shed 7 bases, and the junction held 8 bases outside the gene matches. CDR3 coding DNA: TGTGCCAGCAGTTTCTCTCTAGCGGGAGGGTCTAATGAGCAGTTCTTC. This sequence encodes CASSFSLAGGSNEQFF.

The gene calls are TRBV3-1 and TRBJ1-1; D is unresolved. Germline assignment: CDR1 LGHDT and CDR2 YNNKEL (reference sequence). Between the trimmed V and J ends, which lost 0 bases and 6 bases, there was a span of 11 bases. CDR3 length: 14 amino acids. Here the CDR3 DNA reads TGTGCCAGCAGCCAAGAGGGCAGTGTCCCTGAAGCTTTCTTT. Protein sequence: CASSQEGSVPEAFF.

V and J are TRBV20-1 and TRBJ2-1; TRBD2 agrees at 8 bases. Looked up from germline, CDR1 is DFQATT and CDR2 is SNEGSKA (reference sequence). The junction had 6 bases not matched to a gene; V was cut back by 6 bases and J by 5 bases. This CDR3 has 13 amino acids. The CDR3, as DNA: TGCAGTGCCACGACTAGCGCCGACAATGAGCAGTTCTTC. The encoded protein is CSATTSADNEQFF.

This chain links TRBV5-6 with TRBJ2-1; D gene uncertain. Germline loops: CDR1 SGHDT, CDR2 YYEEEE. Between the trimmed V and J ends, which lost 4 bases and 8 bases, there was a span of 13 bases. This CDR3 has 13 residues. This CDR3 reads CASSPNPGDEQFF. In nucleotides, the CDR3 is TGTGCCAGCAGCCCAAACCCTGGGGATGAGCAGTTCTTC. The full variable domain, completed using reference TRBV5-6 and TRBJ2-1, is DAGVTQSPTHLIKTRGQQVTLRCSPKSGHDTVSWYQQALGQGPQFIFQYYEEEERQRGNFPDRFSGHQFPNYSSELNVNALLLGDSALYLCASSPNPGDEQFFGPGTRLTVL.

This clonotype was picked up many times. V gene TRBV7-8 combines with J gene TRBJ2-3, with 10 bases matching TRBD2. Trimming removed 2 bases from V and 2 bases from J; junction bases left unmatched: 10. CDR3 length: 18 residues. Germline V gene data show CDR1 as SGHVS and CDR2 as FQNEAQ. Here the CDR3 DNA reads TGTGCCAGCAGCTTATTGGCCTCGGGACTAGCGATCACAGATACGCAGTATTTT. This codes for CASSLLASGLAITDTQYF.

The rearrangement uses TRBV5-1 and TRBJ2-7; D remains unclear. The CDR3 loop spans 12 amino acids. Per germline, CDR1 SGHRS and CDR2 YFSETQ. Trimming removed 4 bases from V and 3 bases from J, with 8 bases in between. Here the CDR3 reads CASSINVYEQYF. The CDR3 DNA reads as TGCGCCAGCAGCATAAACGTCTACGAGCAGTACTTC.

V and J are TRBV5-1 and TRBJ1-5; TRBD1 matches at 8 bases. Germline CDR1 and CDR2: SGHRS and YFSETQ. This CDR3 is 15 amino acids long. V lost 3 bases and J lost 4; bases outside the gene matches: 6. The CDR3 sequence: CASSWRTGPNQPQHF. The DNA for the CDR3 is TGCGCCAGCAGCTGGCGGACAGGGCCGAATCAGCCCCAGCATTTT. Using reference TRBV5-1 and TRBJ1-5 for the parts outside the CDR3, the full variable domain is KAGVTQTPRYLIKTRGQQVTLSCSPISGHRSVSWYQQTPGQGLQFLFEYFSETQRNKGNFPGRFSGRQFSNSRSEMNVSTLELGDSALYLCASSWRTGPNQPQHFGDGTRLSIL.

This chain links TRBV12-3 or TRBV12-4 with TRBJ1-2; D gene unclear. Trimming took 6 bases from V and 4 from J, leaving 12 bases between them. This CDR3 comprises 13 residues. CDR3 sequence (DNA): TGTGCCAGCAGCCTTGACGGGCTCTATGGCTACACCTTC. Its translation: CASSLDGLYGYTF.

This clonotype has just a few counts. The chain employs TRBV20-1 and TRBJ1-5, with 10 bases that match TRBD1. V lost 4 bases and J lost 5; bases outside the gene matches: 5. The CDR3 consists of 14 residues. Germline V gene lookup returns CDR1 DFQATT and CDR2 SNEGSKA (reference sequence). CDR3 protein: CSAKDRGPYQPQHF. For the CDR3, the DNA is TGCAGTGCTAAAGACAGGGGGCCTTATCAGCCCCAGCATTTT.

The chain combines TRBV9 with TRBJ2-1; a possible D gene is TRBD2 (6 bases). The CDR3 extends over 16 amino acids. From germline, CDR1 is SGDLS and CDR2 YYNGEE. V shed 0 bases and J shed 0 bases, with 10 bases lying between them. The CDR3, as DNA: TGTGCCAGCAGCGTAGGGGGACTTAACTCCTACAATGAGCAGTTCTTC. Residues: CASSVGGLNSYNEQFF.

This clonotype was observed many times. V gene TRBV5-1 combines with J gene TRBJ1-3, with D unresolved. The CDR3 contains 14 residues. V was pared by 2 bases and J by 0 bases, with 6 bases between. Germline V gene lookup returns CDR1 SGHRS and CDR2 YFSETQ. CDR3 bases: TGCGCCAGCAGCTTCGGCCCCTCTGGAAACACCATATATTTT. Protein: CASSFGPSGNTIYF.

This clonotype was counted between two and nine times. The CDR3 sequence is CSAKSRLKNTDTQYF. Here the CDR3 DNA reads TGCAGTGCTAAATCTAGGCTGAAGAACACAGATACGCAGTATTTT. The rearrangement links TRBV20-1 to TRBJ2-3; D is uncertain. The CDR3 runs to 15 residues. CDR1 is DFQATT, CDR2 SNEGSKA, per germline (reference sequence). V lost 4 bases and J lost 2, with 16 bases in between.

The chain has TRBV25-1 and TRBJ2-2, with TRBD1 matching 10 bases. Germline V CDR1 and CDR2: MGHDK, SYGVNS. The CDR3 covers 17 residues. Trimming removed 3 bases from V and 3 bases from J; junction bases left unmatched: 7. The CDR3 sequence: CASSDFPGQGHTGELFF. Here the CDR3 DNA reads TGTGCCAGCAGTGACTTTCCGGGACAGGGGCACACCGGGGAGCTGTTTTTT.

This clonotype was counted only a few times. V is TRBV10-3 and J is TRBJ1-1; D call uncertain. V gave up 6 bases and J gave up 2 bases, with 10 bases separating them. Germline lookup yields CDR1 ENHRY and CDR2 SYGVKD. The CDR3 is 13 amino acids. CDR3 nucleotides: TGTGCCATCAGGCGGTCGGATAACACTGAAGCTTTCTTT. Translating it yields CAIRRSDNTEAFF.

This clonotype was found once. The CDR3 sequence is CASSRDRGQFF. For the CDR3, the DNA is TGCGCCAGCAGCCGGGACAGGGGGCAGTTCTTC. This chain links TRBV4-1 with TRBJ2-1; 10 nucleotides match TRBD1. The V and J ends lost 4 bases and 12 bases, in that order; junction bases with no gene match: 0. Germline V CDR1 and CDR2: MGHRA, YSYEKL. This CDR3 region has 11 residues.

V and J are TRBV20-1 and TRBJ1-2, with D possibly being TRBD1 (5 bases). Germline V gene lookup returns CDR1 DFQATT and CDR2 SNEGSKA (reference sequence). This CDR3 is built from 14 residues. Deletions cut 6 bases from V and 2 bases from J, with 16 bases between. The CDR3 here is CSAPPGEHNYGYTF. The CDR3 DNA reads as TGCAGTGCACCCCCGGGGGAACACAACTATGGCTACACCTTC.

This clonotype was detected many times. V usage is TRBV29-1 and J usage is TRBJ1-2, with TRBD1 matching over 8 bases. Trimming took 5 bases from V and 7 from J; bases not matched to a gene: 12. This CDR3 has 14 residues. Germline lookup yields CDR1 SQVTM and CDR2 ANQGSEA. The CDR3 DNA reads as TGCAGCGTTTGGGGAGGAGGACAGGGCAGTGGCTACACCTTC. It specifies CSVWGGGQGSGYTF.

CDR3 residues: CASRGAAQGSGNIQYF. CDR3 bases: TGTGCCAGCAGGGGCGCTGCTCAGGGGAGTGGAAACATTCAGTACTTC. This chain connects TRBV25-1 to TRBJ2-4, with D maybe TRBD1 (6 bases). Germline V lookup: CDR1 MGHDK, CDR2 SYGVNS. There are 16 residues in the CDR3. V was pared by 6 bases and J by 6 bases, with 21 bases between.

This clonotype has only a few counts. The V gene is TRBV6-1, the J gene TRBJ2-7; D is perhaps TRBD2 (5 bases). Trimming shortened V by 8 bases and J by 2 bases, and 19 bases separated the two germline ends. The CDR3 loop spans 15 amino acids. The germline CDR1 and CDR2 sequences are MNHNS and SASEGT. In DNA, the CDR3 is TGTGCCAGCGAGGAATGGGAGAGTACCCCCTACGAGCAGTACTTC. This codes for CASEEWESTPYEQYF.

This clonotype was counted ten times or more. The chain has TRBV29-1 and TRBJ2-1; TRBD1 matches at 7 bases. Germline trimming cut 1 base from V and 8 bases from J; bases unmatched to any gene: 2. The CDR3 covers 12 residues. Germline values: CDR1 SQVTM, CDR2 ANQGSEA. CDR3 DNA sequence: TGCAGCGTTGAAGCGGGACAGTATGAGCAGTTCTTC. Translated: CSVEAGQYEQFF.

V is TRBV27 and J is TRBJ1-1; 7 positions match TRBD1. J gave up 0 bases and V 3 bases, and 4 bases lay outside the gene matches. Germline V gene sequence: CDR1 MNHEY, CDR2 SMNVEV (reference sequence). This CDR3 region has 15 residues. The CDR3 nucleotides are TGTGCCAGCAGTTTCGCGACAGGGTTGAACACTGAAGCTTTCTTT. Residues: CASSFATGLNTEAFF.

The chain joins TRBV7-9 to TRBJ2-1, with 13 bases fitting TRBD2. This CDR3 is built from 15 residues. J gave up 10 bases and V 4 bases, and 7 bases lay outside the gene matches. Germline V lookup: CDR1 SEHNR, CDR2 FQNEAQ (reference sequence). The CDR3 DNA reads TGTGCCAGCAGCTCTCGACTAGCGGGAGGAACAGAGCAGTTCTTC. The encoded protein is CASSSRLAGGTEQFF.

This clonotype was observed a few times. The J gene is TRBJ2-7, the V gene TRBV20-1; 12 bases align to TRBD2. Germline loops: CDR1 DFQATT, CDR2 SNEGSKA (reference sequence). CDR3 size: 15 residues. V lost 0 bases and J lost 4; bases outside the gene matches: 4. The CDR3 protein is CSARDTSGGLYEQYF. CDR3 nucleotide sequence: TGCAGTGCTAGAGACACTAGCGGGGGGCTATACGAGCAGTACTTC.